A single sample gave rise to the 23 T cell receptor beta chains below, sequenced in a study of graft-versus-host responses after intestinal transplantation (dated by TCRdb to the early 2020s). Receptors were amplified or captured by the immunoSEQ multiplex PCR assay. TCRdb took this table from immuneACCESS and kept in-frame rearrangements with V and J called. Such tables lack part of the clones; where checked against another copy, unresolved V genes explain under half of the gap, and the rest is unexplained. Across this sample there are approximately 63,000 clones, with approximately 88% seen only once. About 1.6% of the sample lies in the top ten. Dithiothreitol, EDTA incubations and collagenase D digestion were used to isolate intraepithelial and lamina propria lymphocytes from graft specimens. Source: ileum tissue, taken less than 400 days after transplant. Receptors were obtained from a human patient who received an intestinal transplant, so some T cells may come from the graft donor.

The CDR3 sequence: CASSLSGIGNTIYF. CDR3 in DNA: TGCGCCAGCAGCTTAAGCGGGATTGGAAACACCATATATTTT. The chain uses TRBV5-1 and TRBJ1-3; D remains unclear. Germline CDR1 and CDR2: SGHRS and YFSETQ. The CDR3 is 14 residues long. Trimming removed 2 bases at V and 3 bases at J, with 9 bases between.

V usage is TRBV28 and J usage is TRBJ1-1; 10 bases line up with TRBD1. CDR1 MDHEN and CDR2 SYDVKM come from the germline V gene. With 2 bases clipped from V and 1 base from J, the junction kept 7 bases outside the gene matches. The CDR3 runs 17 residues. CDR3 sequence (DNA): TGTGCCAGCAGTTTAAGGGACAGGGGAAGGAGGAACACTGAAGCTTTCTTT. Its translation is CASSLRDRGRRNTEAFF.

The chain employs TRBV4-1 and TRBJ1-5, with 7 bases that match TRBD1. The trim removed 3 bases at V and 3 bases at J, leaving 2 bases unmatched. CDR3 size: 14 residues. Germline V gives CDR1 MGHRA, CDR2 YSYEKL. The CDR3 nucleotides are TGCGCCAGCAGCCAGGGACAGTACAATCAGCCCCAGCATTTT. Translation: CASSQGQYNQPQHF.

V gene TRBV11-2 combines with J gene TRBJ2-5, with 8 positions matching TRBD2. Germline V gene lookup returns CDR1 SGHAT and CDR2 FQNNGV. This CDR3 is 14 amino acids long. Trimming took 9 bases from V and 4 from J; bases not matched to a gene: 10. In DNA, the CDR3 is TGTGCCAGTTACCGGGGGGCGGGAGGAGAGACCCAGTACTTC. This codes for CASYRGAGGETQYF.

The J gene is TRBJ2-5, the V gene TRBV2; a possible D gene is TRBD1 (6 bases). Germline V CDR1 and CDR2: SNHLY, FYNNEI. Trimming removed 3 bases from V and 6 bases from J, with 14 bases in between. The CDR3 totals 14 residues. The CDR3 DNA follows: TGTGCCAGCAGTGACTATACAGGGACGAAGACCCAGTACTTC. Translated: CASSDYTGTKTQYF.

In its sample, this clone was seen a few times. The chain uses TRBV15 and TRBJ2-6; D not resolved. This CDR3 is built from 13 residues. Germline values: CDR1 LNHNV, CDR2 YYDKDF (reference sequence). V was trimmed by 4 bases and J by 0 bases, leaving 1 base between them. The CDR3 region has the DNA TGTGCCACCAGCATCTCTGGGGCCAACGTCCTGACTTTC. Encoded protein: CATSISGANVLTF.

A note on this clone: One end of the junction does not line up with germline, which may come from a read error. The chain has TRBV28 and TRBJ1-1, with D tentatively TRBD1 (5 bases). The germline V gene has CDR1 MDHEN and CDR2 SYDVKM. This CDR3 has 12 amino acids. The CDR3, as DNA: TGTGCCAGCAGCCGCCCGGGGGGGTCAGGACTTTTT. Its protein is CASSRPGGSGLF.

The count of this clone is one. The chain carries TRBV10-2 and TRBJ2-7; D is undetermined. Germline values: CDR1 WSHSY, CDR2 SAAADI. Trimming pared 5 bases from V and 2 bases from J, leaving 13 bases between. The CDR3 covers 14 residues. Written as DNA, the CDR3 is TGCGCCAGCAGTCAAAAGCTGACGGCCTACGAGCAGTACTTC. It translates to CASSQKLTAYEQYF.

DNA for the CDR3: TGCGCCAGCAGTGTAAAGTGGGACAGGGATTATGGCTACACCTTC. Its protein product is CASSVKWDRDYGYTF. V is TRBV10-2 and J is TRBJ1-2, with 9 nucleotides matching TRBD1. The CDR3 runs to 15 residues. Trimming took 4 bases from V and 5 from J; bases not matched to a gene: 8. Germline loops: CDR1 WSHSY, CDR2 SAAADI.

The chain couples TRBV7-9 to TRBJ2-7; 9 positions match TRBD2. This CDR3 is 16 amino acids long. Germline CDR1 reads SEHNR; CDR2 reads FQNEAQ (reference sequence). After removal of 5 bases from V and 3 bases from J, the junction contained 11 bases not matched to a gene. CDR3 sequence (DNA): TGTGCCAGCAGCCCATATAGCGGGAGAAAGGGCTACGAGCAGTACTTC. Encoded protein: CASSPYSGRKGYEQYF.

J is TRBJ2-1 and V is TRBV7-3; D not certain. The CDR3 contains 11 residues. From germline, CDR1 is SGHTA and CDR2 FQGTGA. V was trimmed by 5 bases and J by 12 bases, leaving 11 bases between them. The CDR3 is CASSLLSRQFF. Here the CDR3 DNA reads TGTGCCAGCAGCCTATTATCGCGGCAGTTCTTC. The full variable domain, its missing parts supplied by reference TRBV7-3 and TRBJ2-1, is GAGVSQTPSNKVTEKGKYVELRCDPISGHTALYWYRQSLGQGPEFLIYFQGTGAADDSGLPNDRFFAVRPEGSVSTLKIQRTERGDSAVYLCASSLLSRQFFGPGTRLTVL.

This chain connects TRBV18 to TRBJ1-2; D call uncertain. Germline values: CDR1 KGHSH, CDR2 LQKENI. Trimming took 0 bases from V and 6 from J, leaving 11 bases between them. This CDR3 is built from 14 residues. The chain's CDR3 is CASSPPWEGDGYTF. The CDR3 DNA sequence: TGTGCCAGCTCACCACCGTGGGAGGGAGATGGCTACACCTTC.

Only a few counts were recorded for this clone. The chain uses TRBV4-1 and TRBJ1-5, with 8 positions matching TRBD1. Germline CDR1 reads MGHRA; CDR2 reads YSYEKL. The CDR3 totals 15 residues. The trim removed 5 bases at V and 1 base at J, leaving 4 bases unmatched. This CDR3 is CASSARTGSNQPQHF. Here the CDR3 DNA reads TGCGCCAGCAGCGCGAGGACAGGGAGCAATCAGCCCCAGCATTTT.

The chain is built from TRBV6-1 and TRBJ2-5; D possibly corresponds to TRBD1 (5 bases). The V end lost 5 bases, the J end lost 5 bases, and 18 bases lay between the germline ends. The CDR3 covers 15 residues. CDR1 is MNHNS and CDR2 is SASEGT in the germline V gene. The chain's CDR3 is CASSLLSQGTETQYF. CDR3 DNA: TGTGCCAGCAGTTTACTCTCCCAGGGAACCGAGACCCAGTACTTC.

The V and J genes are TRBV29-1 and TRBJ2-7, with a possible D match to TRBD1 (6 bases). Germline V gene lookup returns CDR1 SQVTM and CDR2 ANQGSEA. V was shortened by 3 bases and J by 3 bases, with 21 bases between the two germline ends. The CDR3 has 16 amino acids. CDR3 protein: CSVDPTGDKIYYEQYF. CDR3 nucleotide sequence: TGCAGCGTTGACCCCACCGGGGACAAGATTTACTACGAGCAGTACTTC.

V gene TRBV7-9 combines with J gene TRBJ2-5; TRBD1 matches 7 bases. Unmatched junction bases numbered 12, after V lost 11 bases and J lost 3 bases. Germline-derived CDR1 and CDR2 are SEHNR and FQNEAQ (reference sequence). This CDR3 is built from 14 residues. CDR3 amino acids: CAAPQGQLKETQYF. DNA for the CDR3: TGTGCCGCCCCCCAGGGACAGCTCAAAGAGACCCAGTACTTC.

This chain uses TRBV4-2 with TRBJ2-3; maybe TRBD2 (7 bases). Germline V gene lookup returns CDR1 LGHNA and CDR2 YNFKEQ. The CDR3 spans 16 residues. Deletions cut 3 bases from V and 4 bases from J, with 17 bases between. This chain's CDR3 is CASSQGTRGRADTQYF. In DNA form, the CDR3 reads TGTGCCAGCAGCCAGGGGACACGGGGGAGGGCAGATACGCAGTATTTT.

The rearrangement links TRBV7-2 to TRBJ2-7; D ambiguous. Germline loops: CDR1 SGHTA, CDR2 FQGNSA. The V end was cut by 5 bases, the J end by 2 bases, with 13 bases between. The CDR3 is 14 residues long. The CDR3 DNA reads as TGTGCCAGCAGCACAACCGGGCAGCCCTACGAGCAGTACTTC. Translated, it gives CASSTTGQPYEQYF.

The rearrangement uses TRBV6-1 and TRBJ1-5; D remains ambiguous. This CDR3 has 13 amino acids. Trimming stripped 6 bases from V and 9 bases from J, with 15 bases between. Germline-derived CDR1 and CDR2 are MNHNS and SASEGT. The CDR3 nucleotides are TGTGCCAGCAGACTGGCGCCACAAGGGCCCCAGCATTTT. Translated: CASRLAPQGPQHF.

This sequence joins TRBV4-1 and TRBJ2-7; D may be TRBD1 or TRBD2 (5 bases each). Between the trimmed V and J ends, which lost 4 bases and 2 bases, there was a span of 15 bases. CDR3 length: 15 residues. The germline CDR1 and CDR2 sequences are MGHRA and YSYEKL. The CDR3 is CASSRDVGVTYEQYF. In DNA form, the CDR3 reads TGCGCCAGCAGCCGGGATGTGGGGGTCACCTACGAGCAGTACTTC.

The chain recombines TRBV27 with TRBJ1-3; the D gene is possibly TRBD1 (6 bases). The CDR3 runs 15 residues. V lost 2 bases to trimming and J lost 4 bases, with 12 bases between them. Looked up from germline, CDR1 is MNHEY and CDR2 is SMNVEV (reference sequence). CDR3 nucleotides: TGTGCCAGCAGTTTAGTGGGGGGCTCAGGAAACACCATATATTTT. Translation gives CASSLVGGSGNTIYF.

The rearrangement joins TRBV11-2 to TRBJ1-3, with no clear D. The V gene lost 3 bases and the J gene lost 0 bases, with 9 bases spanning the gap. CDR1 and CDR2 from the germline V gene are SGHAT and FQNNGV. This CDR3 has 15 residues. The CDR3 DNA sequence: TGTGCCAGCAGCTTCCCCAGGTTCTCTGGAAACACCATATATTTT. This codes for CASSFPRFSGNTIYF.

The chain recombines TRBV11-2 with TRBJ1-1; 9 positions agree with TRBD1. V lost 3 bases and J lost 6; bases outside the gene matches: 8. This CDR3 region has 15 residues. CDR1 SGHAT and CDR2 FQNNGV come from the germline V gene. The chain's CDR3 is CASSLPTGGRAEAFF. The CDR3 bases are TGTGCCAGCAGCTTGCCGACAGGGGGTAGGGCTGAAGCTTTCTTT.